Many counts were recorded for the clone carrying this T cell receptor (beta chain). The target antigen is unknown. None of the patients had undergone any treatment ahead of thyroid surgery. This sample is drawn from a study of metastatic and nonmetastatic thyroid tumors. About the research overall: Repertoires from blood and tumor or nodule tissue of malignant and benign thyroid patients were compared. General study findings and limits: According to reports, the diversity of TCR beta was significantly higher in malignant thyroid tumors than in benign nodules, and this held in both blood and tumor samples.

TCRdb ran MiXCR on the PCR reads. The sample includes approximately 82,000 clones, approximately 13% of them seen just once. CDR3 length equals 15 residues. V lost 0 bases, J lost 2 bases, and 2 bases stayed unmatched. Germline V gene lookup returns CDR1 SGHAT and CDR2 FQNNGV. V gene TRBV11-2 combines with J gene TRBJ2-7; 9 bases align to TRBD1. Sequences were obtained from tumor tissue. This TCR derives from a female donor with papillary thyroid cancer or a benign thyroid nodule (not recorded which). Some clones in this sample may be carry-over from other donors' samples. CDR3 DNA: TGTGCCAGCAGCTTAGAGGGGACAGGGACCTACGAGCAGTACTTC. Amino acids: CASSLEGTGTYEQYF.